This record covers a single TCR beta chain. Its antigen is currently unknown. J was trimmed by 5 bases and V by 5 bases; bases with no gene match: 9. Germline CDR1 is MNHNY and CDR2 is SVGAGI (reference sequence). This CDR3 spans 15 amino acids. The sample is drawn from a study of T cells in localized non-small cell lung cancer. Profiled with immunoSEQ multiplex PCR; TCRdb holds only in-frame clones, not every one. The sample records about 46,000 clones, 81% being singletons. Study observations and caveats: Analysis by sequencing included only one tumor region, so heterogeneity remains possible. Paired adjacent lung recovered a median approximately 57 of the top 100 tumor clones. Uninvolved adjacent lung, not tumor, had the highest T cell clonality.

The clonotype was recovered from a man aged 40 to 70 with stage III lung adenocarcinoma. The sample was peripheral blood mononuclear cells, taken before any cancer treatment. V gene TRBV6-6 combines with J gene TRBJ2-7; 10 bases agree with TRBD1. DNA for the CDR3: TGTGCCAGCAGTACACTTGACAGGGGGCGCCACGAGCAGTACTTC. Its protein is CASSTLDRGRHEQYF.